The 13 T cell receptor beta chains reported below all come from one sample, sequenced in a study of blood T cells in healthy people across ages. The second PCR ran about 6 to 12 cycles with a sample-barcoded 5' primer and J-beta primers. TCRdb re-called the 5' RACE reads with MiXCR, one entry per CDR3 protein. The repertoire holds nearly 800,000 distinct CDR3 sequences, roughly 25% seen once, with more than 3% in the top ten. These data were likewise used in another study, on T cells of mothers and their children.

The specimen was blood. These receptors originate from a boy younger than 18 in good health.

The DNA of the CDR3 is TGTGCCTGGAGTCCCTACGGGGCGGACCGCAAAGAGACCCAGTACTTC. Residues: CAWSPYGADRKETQYF. This chain uses TRBV30 with TRBJ2-5; TRBD1 or TRBD2 may be the D gene (5 bases each). In germline, CDR1 is GTSNPN, CDR2 SVGIG (reference sequence). The CDR3 loop spans 16 amino acids. The V end lost 2 bases, the J end lost 3 bases, and 19 bases lay between the germline ends.

This clonotype was seen more than once but under ten times. V and J are TRBV12-3 or TRBV12-4 and TRBJ2-5; 7 bases fit TRBD1. V lost 6 bases to trimming and J lost 5 bases; unmatched junction nucleotides: 12. The CDR3 consists of 15 residues. CDR3 residues: CASSSTGVEGETQYF. The CDR3 DNA is TGTGCCAGCAGCTCTACAGGGGTTGAGGGTGAGACCCAGTACTTC.

Only a few counts were recorded for this clonotype. The chain couples TRBV7-2 to TRBJ2-7, with D possibly TRBD2 on 6 matching bases. Germline CDR1 reads SGHTA; CDR2 reads FQGNSA. CDR3 length: 15 amino acids. V gave up 0 bases and J gave up 3 bases, with 12 bases separating them. The CDR3 sequence is CASSLARLASYEQYF. The DNA for the CDR3 is TGTGCCAGCAGCTTAGCGAGGCTAGCGAGCTACGAGCAGTACTTC.

This clonotype showed up just once. The CDR3 coding sequence is TGTGCCAGCAGGCCCGGGACAGGGGGCCGGGGGGAGCTGTTTTTT. Translation: CASRPGTGGRGELFF. The chain links TRBV7-9 to TRBJ2-2, with 12 bases lining up with TRBD1. Trimming cost V 6 bases and J 8 bases; bases outside gene matches: 7. Germline values: CDR1 SEHNR, CDR2 FQNEAQ (reference sequence). CDR3 size: 15 residues.

The chain is built from TRBV7-3 and TRBJ2-3; TRBD2 is a possible D gene (5 bases). This CDR3 comprises 15 residues. V shed 2 bases and J shed 5 bases, with 14 bases lying between them. Germline assignment: CDR1 SGHTA and CDR2 FQGTGA. CDR3: CASSLEASSRDTQYF. The DNA of the CDR3 is TGTGCCAGCAGCTTAGAGGCTAGCAGTAGAGATACGCAGTATTTT. Drawing the rest from reference TRBV7-3 and TRBJ2-3, the complete variable domain is GAGVSQTPSNKVTEKGKYVELRCDPISGHTALYWYRQSLGQGPEFLIYFQGTGAADDSGLPNDRFFAVRPEGSVSTLKIQRTERGDSAVYLCASSLEASSRDTQYFGPGTRLTVL.

V gene TRBV29-1 combines with J gene TRBJ2-5; 8 nucleotides match TRBD1. With 2 bases clipped from V and 5 bases from J, the junction kept 10 bases outside the gene matches. The CDR3 runs to 15 residues. In germline, CDR1 is SQVTM, CDR2 ANQGSEA. The CDR3 sequence: CSVELSGQAGETQYF. CDR3 nucleotide sequence: TGCAGCGTTGAACTGTCGGGACAGGCAGGGGAGACCCAGTACTTC.

The chain couples TRBV9 to TRBJ1-2; 7 bases line up with TRBD1. The V and J ends lost 4 bases and 3 bases, in that order; junction bases with no gene match: 3. CDR1 is SGDLS, CDR2 YYNGEE, per germline. The CDR3 runs to 13 residues. The CDR3 sequence: CASSTGQYYGYTF. The CDR3 DNA sequence: TGTGCCAGCAGCACGGGACAGTACTATGGCTACACCTTC. The complete variable domain, with remaining parts taken from reference TRBV9 and TRBJ1-2, reads DSGVTQTPKHLITATGQRVTLRCSPRSGDLSVYWYQQSLDQGLQFLIQYYNGEERAKGNILERFSAQQFPDLHSELNLSSLELGDSALYFCASSTGQYYGYTFGSGTRLTVV.

The rearrangement joins TRBV7-6 to TRBJ1-5; D is perhaps TRBD1 (6 bases). CDR1 is SGHVS and CDR2 is FNYEAQ in the germline V gene. CDR3 length equals 13 residues. Between the trimmed V and J ends, which lost 5 bases and 3 bases, there was a span of 8 bases. CDR3 residues: CASSRDNNQPQHF. The CDR3 DNA reads as TGTGCCAGCAGCCGGGACAACAATCAGCCCCAGCATTTT.

This clonotype was seen ten or more times. The rearrangement links TRBV4-2 to TRBJ1-2; D remains unclear. The CDR3 is 12 residues long. The V end was cut by 3 bases, the J end by 2 bases, with 4 bases between. Germline lookup yields CDR1 LGHNA and CDR2 YNFKEQ. This chain's CDR3 is CASSQGNYGYTF. The CDR3 nucleotides read TGTGCCAGCAGCCAGGGGAACTATGGCTACACCTTC.

The chain joins TRBV29-1 to TRBJ1-2; the match to TRBD1 covers 7 bases. The V gene end was trimmed by 6 bases and the J gene end by 6 bases; junction bases not matched to a gene: 4. The CDR3 has 11 amino acids. Per the germline V gene, CDR1 is SQVTM and CDR2 is ANQGSEA. In DNA, the CDR3 is TGCAGCGTCCAGGGGGACGATGGCTACACCTTC. Translated, it gives CSVQGDDGYTF.

The rearrangement uses TRBV12-3 or TRBV12-4 and TRBJ2-7; D remains ambiguous. The CDR3 has 11 amino acids. V was trimmed by 6 bases and J by 5 bases, leaving 8 bases between them. Here the CDR3 DNA reads TGTGCCAGCAGAACCCGAAACGAGCAGTACTTC. Translating it yields CASRTRNEQYF.

The chain is built from TRBV18 and TRBJ2-7, with 7 bases fitting TRBD2. This CDR3 has 16 amino acids. In germline, CDR1 is KGHSH, CDR2 LQKENI. V gave up 3 bases and J gave up 4 bases; unmatched junction bases: 12. The CDR3 nucleotides read TGTGCCAGCTCACCCCAGCGGGACCGCGGTTTTTACGAGCAGTACTTC. The encoded protein is CASSPQRDRGFYEQYF.

A few counts support this clonotype. J is TRBJ1-1 and V is TRBV4-2; D gene unclear. Trimming removed 4 bases from V and 0 bases from J, with 9 bases in between. The CDR3 spans 14 residues. Germline CDR1 is LGHNA and CDR2 is YNFKEQ. As DNA, the CDR3 is TGTGCCAGCAGCCGAAATCTTATGAACACTGAAGCTTTCTTT. Its translation is CASSRNLMNTEAFF.